This T cell receptor beta chain was obtained from a study of cytomegalovirus exposure and HLA in healthy donors. This clone was seen only a few times. Repertoires were generated with immunoSEQ multiplex PCR, while TCRdb's copy carries only in-frame clones and drops some. The data show about 120,000 clones, with about 91% seen just once and more than 0.95% held by the top ten. Germline assignment: CDR1 MGHRA and CDR2 YSYEKL. This CDR3 is 15 amino acids long. V lost 6 bases and J lost 3; bases outside the gene matches: 8. The chain couples TRBV4-1 to TRBJ1-2; 9 bases agree with TRBD1. The sequenced sample consisted of PBMCs. The clonotype comes from a woman aged 18-29 years in good health and CMV-seronegative. CDR3 protein: CASRRTGARDYGYTF. The DNA for the CDR3 is TGCGCCAGCAGACGGACAGGGGCGCGGGACTATGGCTACACCTTC.